The following is a TCR beta chain sequence with its context. These data originate in a study of T cells in Graves' hyperthyroidism and ophthalmopathy. Hyperthyroidism patients were newly diagnosed, had disease duration under 2 months, and were aged 18 to 65 years. In making diagnoses, clinical symptoms, serum thyroxine and TRAb, thyroid ultrasound and orbital computed tomography were all used. Amplified TCR beta CDR3 regions derived from RNA transcripts. First-round RT-PCR with HTBI primers amplified the TCR CDR3 region. TCRdb used MiXCR to reprocess the multiplex PCR reads, holding one entry per CDR3 protein. The sample lists roughly 740,000 distinct CDR3 sequences, about 15% occurring once. This receptor was identified in a man aged 18 to 35 with Graves' hyperthyroidism. Sequencing was performed on blood.

CDR3 in amino acids: CASSLQGSPLHF. DNA of the CDR3: TGTGCCAGCAGCTTACAGGGATCACCCCTCCACTTT. This sequence joins TRBV7-2 and TRBJ1-6; D may be TRBD1 (5 bases). Germline values: CDR1 SGHTA, CDR2 FQGNSA. The CDR3 totals 12 residues. The germline V and J ends were trimmed by 2 bases and 10 bases, with 6 bases remaining between them.